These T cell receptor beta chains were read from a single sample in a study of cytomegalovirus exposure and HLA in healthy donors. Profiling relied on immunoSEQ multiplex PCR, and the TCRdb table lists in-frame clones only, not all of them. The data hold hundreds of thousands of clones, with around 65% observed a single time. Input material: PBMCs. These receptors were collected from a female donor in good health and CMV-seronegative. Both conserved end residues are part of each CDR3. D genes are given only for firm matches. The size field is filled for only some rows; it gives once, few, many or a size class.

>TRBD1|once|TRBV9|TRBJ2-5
CASSAPDRGEETQYF
TGTGCCAGCAGCGCGCCAGACAGGGGTGAAGAGACCCAGTACTTC
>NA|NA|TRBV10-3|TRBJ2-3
CAISEPRRTGAYGHSTDTQYF
TGTGCCATCAGTGAGCCAAGACGAACAGGAGCTTACGGTCACAGCACAGATACGCAGTATTTT
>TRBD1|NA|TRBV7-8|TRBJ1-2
CASSTTGTGGAGYTF
TGTGCCAGCAGCACAACCGGGACAGGGGGCGCGGGCTACACCTTC
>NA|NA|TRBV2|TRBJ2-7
CASSELGGAIRYEQYF
TGTGCCAGCAGTGAATTAGGGGGGGCGATTCGCTACGAGCAGTACTTC
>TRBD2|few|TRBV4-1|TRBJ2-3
CASSRTGTSGRASSDTQYF
TGCGCCAGCAGCCGAACCGGGACTAGCGGGAGGGCCTCGTCAGATACGCAGTATTTT
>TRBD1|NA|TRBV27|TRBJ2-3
CASSTRDRATDTQYF
TGTGCCAGCAGTACCCGGGACAGGGCCACAGATACGCAGTATTTT
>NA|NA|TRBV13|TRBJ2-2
CASSLQNTGELFF
TGTGCCAGCAGCTTACAGAACACCGGGGAGCTGTTTTTT
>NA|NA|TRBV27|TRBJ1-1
CASSSQVNTEAFF
TGTGCCAGCAGTTCACAGGTGAACACTGAAGCTTTCTTT
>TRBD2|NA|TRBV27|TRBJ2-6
CASSLSPGLAGDGANVLTF
TGTGCCAGCAGTTTATCACCGGGACTAGCGGGAGACGGGGCCAACGTCCTGACTTTC
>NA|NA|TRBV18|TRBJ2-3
CASSPDLLDTQYF
TGTGCCAGCTCACCAGATTTACTTGATACGCAGTATTTT